The entry below describes one TCR beta chain. This sample stems from a study of blood T cell repertoires in COVID-19. Background on the study: Acute and convalescent COVID-19 specimens originated in the United States, Italy and Spain.

As processed by the authors: Researchers report that nucleated cell counts were estimated from reference gene primer amplification. TCRdb's table, derived via immunoSEQ multiplex PCR, lists solely in-frame clones and lacks some. The DNA was the basis for D and trimming; V, J and clone size are from that table. This sample yields about 34,000 clones, of which 88% are seen a single time; approximately 14% belongs to the top ten. Germline lookup yields CDR1 SGHVS and CDR2 FNYEAQ. CDR3 length: 15 amino acids. The germline V and J ends were trimmed by 2 bases and 6 bases, with 13 bases remaining between them.

The receptor's source is a human donor with active COVID-19. The donor label of this sample is uncertain. J is TRBJ2-2 and V is TRBV7-6; possibly TRBD2 for D (7 bases). Sequenced: peripheral blood. The CDR3 loop is CASSLSGGDAGELFF. The CDR3, as DNA: TGTGCCAGCAGCTTATCGGGGGGCGACGCCGGGGAGCTGTTTTTT. Full variable domain (missing parts from reference TRBV7-6 and TRBJ2-2): GAGVSQSPRYKVTKRGQDVALRCDPISGHVSLYWYRQALGQGPEFLTYFNYEAQQDKSGLPNDRFSAERPEGSISTLTIQRTEQRDSAMYRCASSLSGGDAGELFFGEGSRLTVL.